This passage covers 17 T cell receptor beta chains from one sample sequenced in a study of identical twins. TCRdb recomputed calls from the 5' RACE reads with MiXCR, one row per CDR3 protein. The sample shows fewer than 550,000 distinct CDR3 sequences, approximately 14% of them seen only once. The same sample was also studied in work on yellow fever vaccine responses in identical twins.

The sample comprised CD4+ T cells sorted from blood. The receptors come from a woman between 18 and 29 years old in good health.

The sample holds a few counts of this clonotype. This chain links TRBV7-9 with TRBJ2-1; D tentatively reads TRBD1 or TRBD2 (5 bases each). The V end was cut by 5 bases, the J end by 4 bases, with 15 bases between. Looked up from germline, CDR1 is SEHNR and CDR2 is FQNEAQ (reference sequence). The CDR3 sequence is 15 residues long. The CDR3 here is CASSQGRPLYNEQFF. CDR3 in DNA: TGTGCCAGCAGCCAGGGACGACCTTTATACAATGAGCAGTTCTTC.

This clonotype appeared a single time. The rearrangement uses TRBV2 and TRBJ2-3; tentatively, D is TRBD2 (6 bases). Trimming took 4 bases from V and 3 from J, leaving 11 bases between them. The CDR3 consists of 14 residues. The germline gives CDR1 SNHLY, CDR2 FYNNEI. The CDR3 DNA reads TGTGCCAGCAGTGTGACTAGTAGTACAGATACGCAGTATTTT. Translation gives CASSVTSSTDTQYF.

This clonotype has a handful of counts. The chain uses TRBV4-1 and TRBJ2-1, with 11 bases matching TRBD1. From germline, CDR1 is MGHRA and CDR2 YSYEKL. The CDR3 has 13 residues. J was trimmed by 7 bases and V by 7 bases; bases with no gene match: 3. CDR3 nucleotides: TGCGCCAGCAAGGGGACAGGGGGGAATGAGCAGTTCTTC. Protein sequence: CASKGTGGNEQFF.

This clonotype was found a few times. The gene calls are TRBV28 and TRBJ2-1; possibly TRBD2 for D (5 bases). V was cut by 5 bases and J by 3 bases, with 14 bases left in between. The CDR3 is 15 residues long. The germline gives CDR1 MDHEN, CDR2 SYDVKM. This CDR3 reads CASSLPGEYYNEQFF. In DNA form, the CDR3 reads TGTGCCAGCAGTCTGCCCGGGGAGTACTACAATGAGCAGTTCTTC.

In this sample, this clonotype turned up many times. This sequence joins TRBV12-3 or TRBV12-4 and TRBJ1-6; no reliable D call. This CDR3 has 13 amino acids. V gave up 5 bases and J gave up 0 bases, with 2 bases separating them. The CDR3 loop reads CASSISYNSPLHF. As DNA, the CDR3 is TGTGCCAGCAGTATCTCCTATAATTCACCCCTCCACTTT.

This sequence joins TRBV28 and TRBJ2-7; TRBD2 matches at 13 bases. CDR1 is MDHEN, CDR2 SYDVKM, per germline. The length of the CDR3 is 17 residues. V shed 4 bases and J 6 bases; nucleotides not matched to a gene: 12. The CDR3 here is CASSSPGLAGLRGEQYV. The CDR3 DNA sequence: TGTGCCAGCAGTTCTCCGGGACTAGCGGGGTTGAGGGGCGAGCAGTACGTC.

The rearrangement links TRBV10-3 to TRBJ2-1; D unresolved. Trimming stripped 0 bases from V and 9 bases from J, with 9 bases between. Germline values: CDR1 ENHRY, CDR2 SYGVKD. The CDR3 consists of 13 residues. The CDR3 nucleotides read TGTGCCATCAGTGAGTCGTCGGCGACTGAGCAGTTCTTC. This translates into CAISESSATEQFF.

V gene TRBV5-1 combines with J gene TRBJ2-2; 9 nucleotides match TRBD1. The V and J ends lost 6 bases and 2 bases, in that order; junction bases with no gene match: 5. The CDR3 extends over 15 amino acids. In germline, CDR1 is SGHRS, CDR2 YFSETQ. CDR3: CASTAGQGNTGELFF. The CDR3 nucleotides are TGCGCCAGCACCGCGGGACAGGGTAACACCGGGGAGCTGTTTTTT.

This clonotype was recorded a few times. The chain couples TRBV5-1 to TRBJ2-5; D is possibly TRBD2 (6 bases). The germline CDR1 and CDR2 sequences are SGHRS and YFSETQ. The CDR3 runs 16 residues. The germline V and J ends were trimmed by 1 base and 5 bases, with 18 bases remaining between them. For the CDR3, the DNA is TGCGCCAGCAGCTTGAATCGGGGGTCCGGATTGGAGACCCAGTACTTC. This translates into CASSLNRGSGLETQYF.

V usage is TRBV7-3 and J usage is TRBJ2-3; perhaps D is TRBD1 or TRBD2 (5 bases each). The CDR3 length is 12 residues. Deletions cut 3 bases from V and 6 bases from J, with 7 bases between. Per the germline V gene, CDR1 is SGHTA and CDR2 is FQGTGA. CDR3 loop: CASSFWGDTQYF. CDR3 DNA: TGTGCCAGCAGCTTCTGGGGGGATACGCAGTATTTT.

The CDR3 reads CASQDSGSYNEQFF. As DNA, the CDR3 is TGTGCCAGCCAGGACTCCGGCTCCTACAATGAGCAGTTCTTC. The gene calls are TRBV24-1 and TRBJ2-1; possibly TRBD2 for D (5 bases). Trimming took 11 bases from V and 0 from J, leaving 13 bases between them. The germline CDR1 and CDR2 sequences are KGHDR and SFDVKD. The CDR3 loop spans 14 amino acids.

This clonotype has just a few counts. The CDR3 DNA follows: TGTGCCAGCAGCCAAATTCCCAATGAGCAGTTCTTC. Encoded protein: CASSQIPNEQFF. The V gene is TRBV3-1, the J gene TRBJ2-1; the D is unclear. The CDR3 is made up of 12 amino acids. Per the germline V gene, CDR1 is LGHDT and CDR2 is YNNKEL (reference sequence). Trimming stripped 2 bases from V and 6 bases from J, with 5 bases between.

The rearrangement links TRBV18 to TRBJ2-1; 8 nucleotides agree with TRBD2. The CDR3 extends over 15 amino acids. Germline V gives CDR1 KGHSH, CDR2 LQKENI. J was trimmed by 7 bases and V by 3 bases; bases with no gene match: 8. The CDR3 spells CASSPRIAGLNEQFF. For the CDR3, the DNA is TGTGCCAGCTCACCGAGAATAGCGGGGTTGAATGAGCAGTTCTTC.

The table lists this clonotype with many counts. CDR3: CASSLEVGAQYF. The DNA for the CDR3 is TGTGCCAGCAGTTTAGAGGTCGGGGCGCAGTATTTT. This sequence joins TRBV12-3 or TRBV12-4 and TRBJ2-3; perhaps TRBD2 as D (5 bases). Trimming took off 1 base at V and 10 bases at J, with 9 bases between the two ends. This CDR3 contains 12 residues.

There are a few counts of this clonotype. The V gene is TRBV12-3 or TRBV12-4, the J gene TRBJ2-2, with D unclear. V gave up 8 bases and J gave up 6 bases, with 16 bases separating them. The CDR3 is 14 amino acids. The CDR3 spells CASLLRASAGELFF. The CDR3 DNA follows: TGTGCCAGCCTCTTAAGGGCGAGCGCCGGGGAGCTGTTTTTT.

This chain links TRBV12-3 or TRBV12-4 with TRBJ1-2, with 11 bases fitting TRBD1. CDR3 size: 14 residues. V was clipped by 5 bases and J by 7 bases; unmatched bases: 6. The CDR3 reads CASSTGTGGSGYTF. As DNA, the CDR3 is TGTGCCAGCAGTACCGGGACAGGGGGATCTGGCTACACCTTC.

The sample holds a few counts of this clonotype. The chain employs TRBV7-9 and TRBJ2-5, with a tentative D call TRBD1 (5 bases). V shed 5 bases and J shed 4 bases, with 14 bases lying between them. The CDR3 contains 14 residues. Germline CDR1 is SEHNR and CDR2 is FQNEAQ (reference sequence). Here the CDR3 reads CASSNGGAGETQYF. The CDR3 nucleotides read TGTGCCAGCAGCAACGGTGGGGCAGGAGAGACCCAGTACTTC.